This paragraph covers one TCR beta chain sequence. What it binds is not known. These data come from a study of radiotherapy plus CTLA-4 blockade in lung cancer. The ends lost 1 base at V and 1 base at J; junction bases unmatched: 5. This CDR3 spans 16 amino acids. Germline V gene data show CDR1 as SEHNR and CDR2 as FQNEAQ (reference sequence). Sequencing was performed with immunoSEQ multiplex PCR; in TCRdb, only in-frame clones are kept and a portion is missing. The repertoire includes 120,000 or so clones, roughly 74% of them detected once, and approximately 5.5% sits in the top ten. Study results and limitations: Among blood TCR repertoires after radiotherapy plus ipilimumab, tumor-derived clones expanded.

The clonotype was recovered from a human donor with non-small cell lung cancer who had a partial response to radiotherapy plus ipilimumab. The sequenced sample was peripheral blood, obtained from a patient treated with radiotherapy plus ipilimumab. V usage is TRBV7-9 and J usage is TRBJ2-7, with 9 bases fitting TRBD1. The CDR3 loop is CASSLVIGTGSYEQYV. The CDR3 DNA reads TGTGCCAGCAGCTTAGTTATTGGGACAGGGTCCTACGAGCAGTACGTC.